A single sample is the source of the 18 T cell receptor beta chains below, sequenced in a study of beta chain features in type 1 diabetes. The authors reverse transcribed all of the isolated RNA, so sequencing captured expressed TCRB transcripts. The repertoire was sequenced with immunoSEQ multiplex PCR; TCRdb's copy has only in-frame clones and lacks some. The sample carries some 640,000 clones, more than 12% recorded once. No antigens are known for them. Study-wide points: For Type 1 diabetes patients, all four CD4+ subsets carried TCRB CDR3s that were moderately but significantly shorter.

Sequenced material: naive CD4+ T cells from blood. The origin of the receptors is a man younger than 35 with type 1 diabetes.

The V call is TRBV27, the J call TRBJ1-1, with D tentatively TRBD1 (5 bases). Germline lookup yields CDR1 MNHEY and CDR2 SMNVEV (reference sequence). The CDR3 spans 16 residues. Trimming removed 2 bases at V and 3 bases at J, with 16 bases between. CDR3 nucleotides: TGTGCCAGCAGTTTACTGGGAGGGGTGATGGACACTGAAGCTTTCTTT. It specifies CASSLLGGVMDTEAFF.

This clone was counted between two and nine times. At one boundary the junction diverges from the germline segment, which might be a read error. This rearrangement joins TRBV9 to TRBJ1-1; D gene unclear. Germline V gene sequence: CDR1 SGDLS, CDR2 YYNGEE. The CDR3 is 13 residues long. The CDR3 reads CASKRAFGTEAFF. CDR3 coding DNA: TGTGCTAGCAAAAGGGCGTTTGGAACTGAAGCTTTCTTT.

Only a few counts were recorded for this clone. This rearrangement joins TRBV30 to TRBJ1-1; D not resolved. V gave up 2 bases and J gave up 2 bases, with 6 bases separating them. Per germline, CDR1 GTSNPN and CDR2 SVGIG (reference sequence). CDR3 length: 12 residues. The CDR3 sequence is CAWSRSNTEAFF. In nucleotides, the CDR3 is TGTGCCTGGAGTAGATCCAACACTGAAGCTTTCTTT.

This clone showed up just a few times. The rearrangement joins TRBV9 to TRBJ2-6, with D possibly matching TRBD2 (6 bases). CDR1 is SGDLS, CDR2 YYNGEE, per germline. Deletions cut 0 bases from V and 0 bases from J, with 13 bases between. The CDR3 loop spans 18 amino acids. The chain's CDR3 is CASSVGSSANSGANVLTF. For the CDR3, the DNA is TGTGCCAGCAGCGTAGGATCTAGCGCCAACTCTGGGGCCAACGTCCTGACTTTC.

This clone was observed a handful of times. The CDR3 loop is CASSLGTGHGETQYF. The CDR3 bases are TGCGCCAGCAGCTTGGGGACAGGGCACGGAGAGACCCAGTACTTC. This chain links TRBV5-1 with TRBJ2-5; 8 positions agree with TRBD1. The CDR3 extends over 15 amino acids. V trimming: 0 bases; J trimming: 4 bases; junction bases outside the gene matches: 5. Germline CDR1 reads SGHRS; CDR2 reads YFSETQ.

In its sample, this clone was seen a few times. The rearrangement uses TRBV15 and TRBJ1-5, with 7 bases lining up with TRBD1. The CDR3 is 16 residues long. Germline V lookup: CDR1 LNHNV, CDR2 YYDKDF (reference sequence). V shed 1 base and J 5 bases; nucleotides not matched to a gene: 8. DNA for the CDR3: TGTGCCACCAGCAGAGGGACCAAAACAGGGGATCAGCCCCAGCATTTT. Amino acid sequence: CATSRGTKTGDQPQHF.

This clone was counted between two and nine times. CDR3 sequence (DNA): TGTGCCAGCAGCGTATTGGGGGACCCCGGAGGGGAGCAGTACTTC. This gives the protein CASSVLGDPGGEQYF. The gene calls are TRBV9 and TRBJ2-7, with D perhaps matching TRBD2 (6 bases). This CDR3 is 15 amino acids long. Deletions cut 1 base from V and 7 bases from J, with 18 bases between. Germline values: CDR1 SGDLS, CDR2 YYNGEE. Together with reference TRBV9 and TRBJ2-7, the CDR3 gives the full variable domain: DSGVTQTPKHLITATGQRVTLRCSPRSGDLSVYWYQQSLDQGLQFLIQYYNGEERAKGNILERFSAQQFPDLHSELNLSSLELGDSALYFCASSVLGDPGGEQYFGPGTRLTVT.

The rearrangement uses TRBV6-5 and TRBJ1-1, with 7 bases fitting TRBD1. This CDR3 has 15 residues. Germline CDR1 and CDR2: MNHEY and SVGAGI. After removal of 8 bases from V and 1 base from J, the junction contained 10 bases not matched to a gene. The CDR3 sequence: CASLTPGQANTEAFF. The CDR3, as DNA: TGTGCCAGCCTTACCCCCGGACAGGCGAACACTGAAGCTTTCTTT.

This clone was observed a few times. The rearrangement links TRBV7-2 to TRBJ2-3; 7 positions agree with TRBD1. The CDR3 has 14 amino acids. Germline V gene data show CDR1 as SGHTA and CDR2 as FQGNSA. Germline trimming cut 3 bases from V and 4 bases from J; bases unmatched to any gene: 4. The CDR3 protein is CASSFRGNADTQYF. CDR3 coding DNA: TGTGCCAGCAGCTTCAGGGGGAACGCAGATACGCAGTATTTT.

This rearrangement joins TRBV5-1 to TRBJ1-2; D is possibly TRBD1 (6 bases). The germline V and J ends were trimmed by 4 bases and 3 bases, with 10 bases remaining between them. The CDR3 is 13 residues long. Germline V gene sequence: CDR1 SGHRS, CDR2 YFSETQ. CDR3 sequence (DNA): TGCGCCAGCAGCCTTAAGGGGGACTATGGCTACACCTTC. Its protein product is CASSLKGDYGYTF. The full variable domain, rest sourced from reference TRBV5-1 and TRBJ1-2, is KAGVTQTPRYLIKTRGQQVTLSCSPISGHRSVSWYQQTPGQGLQFLFEYFSETQRNKGNFPGRFSGRQFSNSRSEMNVSTLELGDSALYLCASSLKGDYGYTFGSGTRLTVV.

This clone was found a few times. J is TRBJ1-2 and V is TRBV16, with D possibly TRBD1 on 6 matching bases. Between the trimmed V and J ends, which lost 0 bases and 2 bases, there was a span of 19 bases. CDR1 and CDR2 from the germline V gene are KGHSY and FQNENV. CDR3 length equals 18 residues. The CDR3 loop reads CASSQSAPRGATNYGYTF. The DNA of the CDR3 is TGTGCCAGCAGCCAATCGGCCCCCCGGGGGGCGACCAACTATGGCTACACCTTC.

The J gene is TRBJ2-3, the V gene TRBV30; a weak D match, TRBD2 (6 bases). V was cut by 3 bases and J by 0 bases, with 13 bases left in between. The CDR3 length is 15 residues. The V gene's germline CDR1 is GTSNPN and CDR2 SVGIG (reference sequence). The CDR3 region is CAWSASVPSTDTQYF. CDR3 DNA sequence: TGTGCCTGGAGCGCTAGCGTCCCTAGCACAGATACGCAGTATTTT.

The chain is built from TRBV9 and TRBJ2-2; 8 nucleotides line up with TRBD1. The CDR3 consists of 19 residues. Germline CDR1 SGDLS, CDR2 YYNGEE. J was trimmed by 5 bases and V by 4 bases; bases with no gene match: 19. CDR3 loop: CASSPTAGTGTGRTGELFF. The CDR3 bases are TGTGCCAGCAGCCCAACCGCCGGGACAGGAACGGGGCGGACCGGGGAGCTGTTTTTT.

This sequence joins TRBV30 and TRBJ2-1; the match to TRBD1 covers 9 bases. The germline CDR1 and CDR2 sequences are GTSNPN and SVGIG (reference sequence). Trimming removed 4 bases from V and 7 bases from J; junction bases left unmatched: 8. This CDR3 region has 14 residues. In nucleotides, the CDR3 is TGTGCCTGGATATTGGGACAGGGACGAAATGAGCAGTTCTTC. This sequence encodes CAWILGQGRNEQFF.

As to this clone: Other DNA sequences in the same sample also yield this CDR3. This chain connects TRBV4-2 to TRBJ2-1; D may be TRBD2 (6 bases). The V end was cut by 1 base, the J end by 0 bases, with 13 bases between. The V gene's germline CDR1 is LGHNA and CDR2 YNFKEQ. The CDR3 spans 17 residues. Written as DNA, the CDR3 is TGTGCCAGCAGCCAAGTGGGAGGAGGGAGCTCCTACAATGAGCAGTTCTTC. Translation gives CASSQVGGGSSYNEQFF.

The chain joins TRBV7-6 to TRBJ1-1; D is perhaps TRBD1 (5 bases). Germline V gives CDR1 SGHVS, CDR2 FNYEAQ. Between the trimmed V and J ends, which lost 1 base and 7 bases, there was a span of 13 bases. This CDR3 is 14 amino acids long. DNA for the CDR3: TGTGCCAGCAGCTTAGAGGCGGGGCAGGGTGAAGCTTTCTTT. It translates to CASSLEAGQGEAFF.

J is TRBJ1-1 and V is TRBV28; no firm D call. CDR3 size: 12 residues. The germline CDR1 and CDR2 sequences are MDHEN and SYDVKM. V gave up 2 bases and J gave up 5 bases, with 6 bases separating them. For the CDR3, the DNA is TGTGCCAGCAGTTTAGGACTGACTGAAGCTTTCTTT. Encoded protein: CASSLGLTEAFF. The entire variable domain, with the rest obtained from reference TRBV28 and TRBJ1-1, is as follows: DVKVTQSSRYLVKRTGEKVFLECVQDMDHENMFWYRQDPGLGLRLIYFSYDVKMKEKGDIPEGYSVSREKKERFSLILESASTNQTSMYLCASSLGLTEAFFGQGTRLTVV.

This clone was counted a few times. Other DNA variants within this sample encode the same CDR3. The chain employs TRBV7-9 and TRBJ2-3; 9 nucleotides agree with TRBD2. Trimming removed 1 base from V and 3 bases from J; junction bases left unmatched: 2. The germline V gene encodes CDR1 SEHNR and CDR2 FQNEAQ (reference sequence). The CDR3 covers 15 residues. CDR3 sequence reads: CASSLGLAGTDTQYF. The CDR3 region has the DNA TGTGCCAGCAGCTTAGGGCTAGCGGGAACAGATACGCAGTATTTT. Full variable domain (remainder filled in from reference TRBV7-9 and TRBJ2-3): DTGVSQNPRHKITKRGQNVTFRCDPISEHNRLYWYRQTLGQGPEFLTYFQNEAQLEKSRLLSDRFSAERPKGSFSTLEIQRTEQGDSAMYLCASSLGLAGTDTQYFGPGTRLTVL.